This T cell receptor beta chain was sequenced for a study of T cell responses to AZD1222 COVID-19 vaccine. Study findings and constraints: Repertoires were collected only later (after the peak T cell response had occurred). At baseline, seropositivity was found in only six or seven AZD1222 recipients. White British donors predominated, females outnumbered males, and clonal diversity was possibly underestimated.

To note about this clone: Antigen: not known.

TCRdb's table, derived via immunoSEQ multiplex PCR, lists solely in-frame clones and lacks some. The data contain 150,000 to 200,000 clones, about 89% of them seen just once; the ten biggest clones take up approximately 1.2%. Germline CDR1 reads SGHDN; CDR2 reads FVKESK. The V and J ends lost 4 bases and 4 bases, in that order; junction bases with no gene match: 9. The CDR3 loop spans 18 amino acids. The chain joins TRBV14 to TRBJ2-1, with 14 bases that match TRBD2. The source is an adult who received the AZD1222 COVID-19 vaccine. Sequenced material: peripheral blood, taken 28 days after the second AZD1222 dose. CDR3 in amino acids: CASSPRTSGGQYYNEQFF. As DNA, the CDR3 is TGTGCCAGCAGCCCCAGGACTAGCGGGGGGCAATATTACAATGAGCAGTTCTTC.